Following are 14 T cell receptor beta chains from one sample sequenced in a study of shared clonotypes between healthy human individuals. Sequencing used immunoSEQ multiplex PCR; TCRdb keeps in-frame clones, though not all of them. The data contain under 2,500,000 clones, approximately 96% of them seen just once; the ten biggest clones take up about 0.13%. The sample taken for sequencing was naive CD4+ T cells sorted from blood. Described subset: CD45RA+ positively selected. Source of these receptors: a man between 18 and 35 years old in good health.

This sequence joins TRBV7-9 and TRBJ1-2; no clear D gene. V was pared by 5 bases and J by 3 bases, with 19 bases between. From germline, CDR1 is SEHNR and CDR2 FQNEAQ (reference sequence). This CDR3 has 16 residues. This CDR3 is CASSHSLNLGYYGYTF. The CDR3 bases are TGTGCCAGCAGCCATAGCCTTAATTTGGGGTACTATGGCTACACCTTC.

The CDR3 DNA follows: TGCGCCAGCAGCTTGGATGGGGCTGGAGGTCAGCCCCAGCATTTT. Amino acid sequence: CASSLDGAGGQPQHF. This sequence joins TRBV5-1 and TRBJ1-5; possible D gene TRBD1, 5 bases. Germline V gene lookup returns CDR1 SGHRS and CDR2 YFSETQ. Trimming pared 0 bases from V and 6 bases from J, leaving 13 bases between. This CDR3 is 15 amino acids long. Full variable domain (missing parts from reference TRBV5-1 and TRBJ1-5): KAGVTQTPRYLIKTRGQQVTLSCSPISGHRSVSWYQQTPGQGLQFLFEYFSETQRNKGNFPGRFSGRQFSNSRSEMNVSTLELGDSALYLCASSLDGAGGQPQHFGDGTRLSIL.

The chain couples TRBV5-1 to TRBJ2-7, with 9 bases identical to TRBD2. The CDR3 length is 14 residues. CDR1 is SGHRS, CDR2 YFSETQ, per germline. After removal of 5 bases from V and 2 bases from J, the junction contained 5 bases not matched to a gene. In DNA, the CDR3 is TGCGCCAGCAGGGAAATAGCGGGAGCCTACGAGCAGTACTTC. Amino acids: CASREIAGAYEQYF.

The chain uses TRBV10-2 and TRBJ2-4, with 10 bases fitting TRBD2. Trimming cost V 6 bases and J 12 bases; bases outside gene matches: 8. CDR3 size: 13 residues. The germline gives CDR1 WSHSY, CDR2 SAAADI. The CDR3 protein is CASSRGTSERQYF. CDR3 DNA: TGCGCCAGCAGCCGCGGGACTAGCGAACGTCAGTACTTC.

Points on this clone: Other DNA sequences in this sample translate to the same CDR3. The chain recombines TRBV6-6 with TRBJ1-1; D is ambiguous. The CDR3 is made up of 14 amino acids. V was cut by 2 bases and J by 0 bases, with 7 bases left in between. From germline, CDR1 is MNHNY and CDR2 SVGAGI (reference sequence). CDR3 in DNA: TGTGCCAGCAGTTACGGGCAGATGAACACTGAAGCTTTCTTT. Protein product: CASSYGQMNTEAFF.

The CDR3 loop reads CASSKLGQGDPDTQYF. The CDR3 bases are TGTGCCAGCAGCAAACTCGGACAGGGCGACCCAGATACGCAGTATTTT. The chain is built from TRBV7-9 and TRBJ2-3, with 8 bases fitting TRBD1. This CDR3 is 16 amino acids long. J lost 4 bases, V lost 5 bases, and 11 bases had no gene match. The germline V gene has CDR1 SEHNR and CDR2 FQNEAQ (reference sequence).

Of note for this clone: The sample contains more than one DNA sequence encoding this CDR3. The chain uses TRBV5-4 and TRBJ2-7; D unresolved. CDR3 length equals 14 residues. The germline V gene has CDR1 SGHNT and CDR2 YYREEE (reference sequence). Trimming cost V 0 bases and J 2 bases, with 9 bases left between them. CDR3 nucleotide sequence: TGTGCCAGCAGCTTGGTGGGTACCCCCTACGAGCAGTACTTC. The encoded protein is CASSLVGTPYEQYF. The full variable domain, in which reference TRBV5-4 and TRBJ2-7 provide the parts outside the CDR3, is ETGVTQSPTHLIKTRGQQVTLRCSSQSGHNTVSWYQQALGQGPQFIFQYYREEENGRGNFPPRFSGLQFPNYSSELNVNALELDDSALYLCASSLVGTPYEQYFGPGTRLTVT.

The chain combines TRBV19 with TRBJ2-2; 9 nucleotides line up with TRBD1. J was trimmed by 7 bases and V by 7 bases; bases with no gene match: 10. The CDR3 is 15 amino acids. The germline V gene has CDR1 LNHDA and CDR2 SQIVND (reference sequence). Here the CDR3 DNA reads TGTGCCAGTAATCCGGGACAGGGCATTAGCGGGGAGCTGTTTTTT. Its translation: CASNPGQGISGELFF.

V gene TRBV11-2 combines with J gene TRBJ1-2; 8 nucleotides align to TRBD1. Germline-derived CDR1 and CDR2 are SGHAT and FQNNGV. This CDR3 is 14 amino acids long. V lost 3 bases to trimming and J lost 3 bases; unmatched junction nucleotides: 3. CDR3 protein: CASSLARGHYGYTF. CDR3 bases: TGTGCCAGCAGCTTGGCCAGGGGGCACTATGGCTACACCTTC. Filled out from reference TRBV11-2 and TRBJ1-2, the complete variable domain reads EAGVAQSPRYKIIEKRQSVAFWCNPISGHATLYWYQQILGQGPKLLIQFQNNGVVDDSQLPKDRFSAERLKGVDSTLKIQPAKLEDSAVYLCASSLARGHYGYTFGSGTRLTVV.

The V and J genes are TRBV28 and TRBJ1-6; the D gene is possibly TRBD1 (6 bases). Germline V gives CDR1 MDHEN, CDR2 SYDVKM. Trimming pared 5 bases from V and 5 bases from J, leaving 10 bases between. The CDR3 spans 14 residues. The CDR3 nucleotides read TGTGCCAGCAGTCCCGGACAGAATAATTCACCCCTCCACTTT. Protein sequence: CASSPGQNNSPLHF.

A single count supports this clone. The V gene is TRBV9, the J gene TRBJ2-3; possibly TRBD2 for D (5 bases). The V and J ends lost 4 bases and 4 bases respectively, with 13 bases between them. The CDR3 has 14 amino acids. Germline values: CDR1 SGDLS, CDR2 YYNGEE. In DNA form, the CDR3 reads TGTGCCAGCAGCCCCACTAGTAACCCAGATACGCAGTATTTT. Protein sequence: CASSPTSNPDTQYF.

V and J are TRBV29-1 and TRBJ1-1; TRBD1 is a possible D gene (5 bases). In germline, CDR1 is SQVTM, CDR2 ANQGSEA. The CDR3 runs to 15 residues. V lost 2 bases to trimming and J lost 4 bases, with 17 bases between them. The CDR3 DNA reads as TGCAGCGTTGAACGAGACACAGGTCCAGCCACTGAAGCTTTCTTT. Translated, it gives CSVERDTGPATEAFF. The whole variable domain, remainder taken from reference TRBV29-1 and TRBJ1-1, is SAVISQKPSRDICQRGTSLTIQCQVDSQVTMMFWYRQQPGQSLTLIATANQGSEATYESGFVIDKFPISRPNLTFSTLTVSNMSPEDSSIYLCSVERDTGPATEAFFGQGTRLTVV.

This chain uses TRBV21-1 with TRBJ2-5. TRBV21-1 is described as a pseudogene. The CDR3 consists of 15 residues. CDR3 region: CASSKAGDVEETQYF. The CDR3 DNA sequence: TGTGCCAGCAGCAAAGCTGGCGATGTCGAAGAGACCCAGTACTTC.

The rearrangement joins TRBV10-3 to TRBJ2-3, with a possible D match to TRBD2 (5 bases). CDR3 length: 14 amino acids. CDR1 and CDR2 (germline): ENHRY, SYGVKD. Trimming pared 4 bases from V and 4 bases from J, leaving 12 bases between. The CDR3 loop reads CAISVSGLSDTQYF. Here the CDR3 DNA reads TGTGCCATCAGTGTATCTGGACTGTCAGATACGCAGTATTTT.